These T cell receptor beta chains were read from a single sample in a study of T cell responses to AZD1222 COVID-19 vaccine. Profiling relied on immunoSEQ multiplex PCR, and the TCRdb table lists in-frame clones only, not all of them. This table holds roughly 150,000 clones, around 91% found once. This material consisted of peripheral blood, taken on day 0 of AZD1222 vaccination. The receptors come from an adult in good health. CDR3s include the opening cysteine and the closing phenylalanine or tryptophan. A D gene is named only where the DNA matches it firmly. Only some rows state a clone size, as once, few, many or a class for expanded clones.

V gene	D gene	clone size	J gene	CDR3 DNA	CDR3 protein
TRBV15	-	-	TRBJ1-3	TGTGCCACCAGCAGAGCCGGGGCAGGGGTCATCTCTGGAAACACCATATATTTT	CATSRAGAGVISGNTIYF
TRBV5-8	TRBD2	-	TRBJ2-5	TGTGCCAGCAGCCCCGAAGGACCGACTAGCGGGTCTAAAGAGACCCAGTACTTC	CASSPEGPTSGSKETQYF
TRBV10-2	TRBD1	-	TRBJ1-3	TGCGCCAGCAGAGGGCCCAGACAGGGAACTGGAAACACCATATATTTT	CASRGPRQGTGNTIYF
TRBV5-1	-	-	TRBJ2-7	TGCGCCAGCAGCTGGGCAGAATCACCCTACGAGCAGTACTTC	CASSWAESPYEQYF
TRBV10-3	-	-	TRBJ2-3	TGTGCCATCGGGAGTCCAGCGGATTCAACAGATACGCAGTATTTT	CAIGSPADSTDTQYF
TRBV28	-	-	TRBJ2-5	TGTGCCAGCAGTTTGCCCGGGACCGGGCTCCAAGAGACCCAGTACTTC	CASSLPGTGLQETQYF
TRBV7-2	-	-	TRBJ2-7	TGTGCCAGCGACACTACTGGGCTAAACCAAGTCGCCCAGTACTTC	CASDTTGLNQVAQYF
TRBV6-1	-	-	TRBJ2-3	TGTGCCAGCAGTGAACGAGGTAGCACAGATACGCAGTATTTT	CASSERGSTDTQYF
TRBV19	TRBD1	-	TRBJ1-5	TGTGCCAGTAGTTCCGGGACAGGGGGCAATCAGCCCCAGCATTTT	CASSSGTGGNQPQHF
TRBV24-1	-	-	TRBJ2-1	TGTGCCACCAGTGATTTGAACTCAGGGAAGTACAATGAGCAGTTCTTC	CATSDLNSGKYNEQFF
TRBV6-5	-	-	TRBJ1-4	TGTGCCAGCAGTATTACCGGGACGGCTTATGAAAAACTGTTTTTT	CASSITGTAYEKLFF
TRBV27	-	-	TRBJ2-3	TGTGCCAGCAGTTTATCGAGAGTCGATACGCAGTATTTT	CASSLSRVDTQYF
TRBV28	-	-	TRBJ1-6	TGTGCCAGCAGTTTATGGGGAAGACTGGGGGTCGACTCCTATAATTCACCCCTCCACTTT	CASSLWGRLGVDSYNSPLHF
TRBV7-2	-	-	TRBJ2-5	TGTGCCAGCAGCTTAGTGTCAGGCCCTGAGACCCAGTACTTC	CASSLVSGPETQYF
TRBV5-1	-	-	TRBJ2-3	TGCGCCAGCAGCCCCGACAGTTCTATCACAGATACGCAGTATTTT	CASSPDSSITDTQYF
TRBV7-9	-	-	TRBJ2-5	TGTGCCAGCAGCACGATTGGGGGGCAAGAGACCCAGTACTTC	CASSTIGGQETQYF
TRBV13	-	-	TRBJ2-7	TGTGCCAGCAACCTCGGGACGTCCTACGAGCAGTACTTC	CASNLGTSYEQYF
TRBV11-2	-	-	TRBJ1-4	TGTGCCAGCAGCTTAGGGGGGGGCCTTAATGAAAAACTGTTTTTT	CASSLGGGLNEKLFF
TRBV27	TRBD1	-	TRBJ2-2	TGTGCCAGCAGTCCGCTTTTGGGACAGGGAATCCGTTGGGGCGGGGAGCTGTTTTTT	CASSPLLGQGIRWGGELFF
TRBV28	TRBD1	-	TRBJ1-2	TGTGCCAGCAGTACCCCTACCCTCCTCAGGGGGCGAAGCTATGGCTACACCTTC	CASSTPTLLRGRSYGYTF
TRBV18	-	-	TRBJ1-2	TGTGCCAGCTCATTGTCGGGCTATGGCTACACCTTC	CASSLSGYGYTF
TRBV27	-	-	TRBJ2-1	TGTGCCAGCAGTTTCTCTAAATACAATGAGCAGTTCTTC	CASSFSKYNEQFF
TRBV18	-	-	TRBJ1-2	TGTGCCAGCTCACCTACAGGTGCTAACTATGGCTACACCTTC	CASSPTGANYGYTF
TRBV3-1/TRBV3-2	TRBD2	-	TRBJ2-2	TGTGCCAGCAGCCAAGCTGGGTTAGCGGGGACGAACACCGGGGAGCTGTTTTTT	CASSQAGLAGTNTGELFF
TRBV7-6	TRBD1	-	TRBJ1-1	TGTGCCAGCAGCTTAGGTGCACAGGGGGAGCGGACTGAAGCTTTCTTT	CASSLGAQGERTEAFF
TRBV7-9	TRBD1	-	TRBJ2-5	TGTGCCAGCATAGGGGGCAAGGAGACCCAGTACTTC	CASIGGKETQYF
TRBV6-5	-	-	TRBJ1-3	TGTGCCAGCAGTAGCGGGGGTGCGGGCGACACCATATATTTT	CASSSGGAGDTIYF
TRBV6-1	-	-	TRBJ1-1	TGTGCCAGCAGTGAAGTCACAGGTTGGGCTTTCTTT	CASSEVTGWAFF
TRBV5-4	-	-	TRBJ2-1	TGTGCCAGCAGCACAGGACTCACCCCTTACAATGAGCAGTTCTTC	CASSTGLTPYNEQFF
TRBV29-1	-	-	TRBJ1-6	TGCAGCGCCACCCGATCTGGGGGGCTGTGGGGTAATTCACCCCTCCACTTT	CSATRSGGLWGNSPLHF
TRBV4-2	-	-	TRBJ2-7	TGTGCCAGCAGCCAAGAAATGTTGGGAGTAGTCGAGCAGTACTTC	CASSQEMLGVVEQYF
TRBV28	TRBD1	once	TRBJ1-1	TGTGCCAGCAGGTCCCCGGGACAGGGGAACACTGAAGCTTTCTTT	CASRSPGQGNTEAFF
TRBV6-2/TRBV6-3	TRBD1	-	TRBJ2-7	TGTGCCAGCAGCCCGGACAGGGAGTACCACGAGCAGTACTTC	CASSPDREYHEQYF
TRBV19	TRBD1	-	TRBJ1-1	TGTGCCAGTAGTATCCAGGGGGACACTGAAGCTTTCTTT	CASSIQGDTEAFF
TRBV6-5	-	-	TRBJ2-1	TGTGCCAGCAGTTACTCGAAAGGGGGGAGTGAGCAGTTCTTC	CASSYSKGGSEQFF
TRBV6-2/TRBV6-3	-	-	TRBJ1-5	TGTGCCAGCAGTTACGGGCGGGGGCGAGGTCAGCCCCAGCATTTT	CASSYGRGRGQPQHF
TRBV21-1	-	-	TRBJ1-2	TGTGCCAGCAGCAAAATCCACGGCCCTAACTATGGCTACACCTTC	CASSKIHGPNYGYTF
TRBV6-5	TRBD1	-	TRBJ1-2	TGTGCCAGCAGCCACTATGAGGGGGCAGGAGATGGCTACACCTTC	CASSHYEGAGDGYTF
TRBV4-3	-	-	TRBJ2-3	TGCGCCAGCAGCCAAGATTGGTCCCCTCCCACAGATACGCAGTATTTT	CASSQDWSPPTDTQYF
TRBV7-9	-	-	TRBJ2-1	TGTGCCAGCAGCTTAGTACTCCCAGGGCGAGGGCAGTTCTTC	CASSLVLPGRGQFF
TRBV16	-	-	TRBJ2-7	TGTGCCAGCAGCCAAATGGGACTTTACGAGCAGTACTTC	CASSQMGLYEQYF
TRBV9	-	few	TRBJ1-6	TGTGCCAGCAGCTCCGGTGGGGCTTGGCATTCACCCCTCCACTTT	CASSSGGAWHSPLHF